Listed below are T cell receptor beta chains from one sample, sequenced in a study of blood T cell repertoires in COVID-19. TCRdb keeps only in-frame clones here, not all; method: immunoSEQ multiplex PCR. The table includes more than 300,000 clones, approximately 88% detected once. Sample: peripheral blood. The receptor source for this set is a man younger than 35 who had recovered from COVID-19. Both conserved end residues are part of each CDR3. The order of the fields is V gene, J gene, CDR3 protein.

V gene: TRBV29-1
J gene: TRBJ2-1
CDR3 protein: CSVAGGRSFYNEQFF

V gene: TRBV29-1
J gene: TRBJ1-1
CDR3 protein: CSVEAPGTEAFF

V gene: TRBV2
J gene: TRBJ2-7
CDR3 protein: CASQDSRYF

V gene: TRBV5-4
J gene: TRBJ1-2
CDR3 protein: CASSPCYGYTF

V gene: TRBV7-8
J gene: TRBJ2-1
CDR3 protein: CASSLREGPRNEQFF

V gene: TRBV25-1
J gene: TRBJ2-3
CDR3 protein: CASSAGGYTDTQYF

V gene: TRBV5-1
J gene: TRBJ1-1
CDR3 protein: CASSAPPGTRNTEAFF

V gene: TRBV2
J gene: TRBJ1-2
CDR3 protein: CASRKEASNYGYTF

V gene: TRBV28
J gene: TRBJ1-3
CDR3 protein: CASSLGKGGYSGNTIYF

V gene: TRBV4-1
J gene: TRBJ2-7
CDR3 protein: CASSLRQGAVEQYF

V gene: TRBV3-1/TRBV3-2
J gene: TRBJ2-3
CDR3 protein: CASSRLTTDTQYF

V gene: TRBV19
J gene: TRBJ1-2
CDR3 protein: CASSQTLGQGKDGYTF

V gene: TRBV29-1
J gene: TRBJ2-5
CDR3 protein: CSVEGPVLAGGTQETQYF

V gene: TRBV9
J gene: TRBJ2-3
CDR3 protein: CASSVMGGGQDTQYF

V gene: TRBV27
J gene: TRBJ2-1
CDR3 protein: CASSLGGSIINEQFF

V gene: TRBV4-1
J gene: TRBJ2-7
CDR3 protein: CASSPKRGQGMYEQYF

V gene: TRBV6-6
J gene: TRBJ1-4
CDR3 protein: CASSRPRGATNEKLFF

V gene: TRBV9
J gene: TRBJ1-1
CDR3 protein: CASSDQGNTEAFF

V gene: TRBV2
J gene: TRBJ2-1
CDR3 protein: CASTFSGRMTYNEQFF

V gene: TRBV5-1
J gene: TRBJ2-3
CDR3 protein: CASSLDLTRFTDTQYF

V gene: TRBV6-5
J gene: TRBJ1-1
CDR3 protein: CASSYSTGDTEAFF

V gene: TRBV27
J gene: TRBJ1-1
CDR3 protein: CASRIGGGNTEAFF

V gene: TRBV19
J gene: TRBJ2-1
CDR3 protein: CASRGAGTSSYNEQFF

V gene: TRBV13
J gene: TRBJ2-1
CDR3 protein: CASSSQTGTSGSYNEQFF

V gene: TRBV5-6
J gene: TRBJ1-2
CDR3 protein: CASSHGLWIDYGYTF

V gene: TRBV4-1
J gene: TRBJ1-1
CDR3 protein: CASSLTPSGTGAMAFF

V gene: TRBV11-3
J gene: TRBJ2-2
CDR3 protein: CASSIGTGNTGELFF

V gene: TRBV4-3
J gene: TRBJ2-1
CDR3 protein: CASSHAPGGNEQFF

V gene: TRBV19
J gene: TRBJ2-1
CDR3 protein: CASSWQGAAYNEQFF

V gene: TRBV21-1
J gene: TRBJ1-5
CDR3 protein: CASSKDRFGNGRRRGNQPQHF

V gene: TRBV2
J gene: TRBJ2-1
CDR3 protein: CASSEWGVSYNEQFF

V gene: TRBV6-1
J gene: TRBJ1-1
CDR3 protein: CASSEIPGDSKAFF

V gene: TRBV4-2
J gene: TRBJ2-7
CDR3 protein: CASSNLAGDSYEQYF

V gene: TRBV9
J gene: TRBJ1-3
CDR3 protein: CASSPGGIGNTIYF

V gene: TRBV7-8
J gene: TRBJ2-3
CDR3 protein: CASSPTGDTKNQYF

V gene: TRBV13
J gene: TRBJ1-1
CDR3 protein: CASSYAGDNTEAFF

V gene: TRBV2
J gene: TRBJ1-6
CDR3 protein: CASSEDRALHF

V gene: TRBV27
J gene: TRBJ2-7
CDR3 protein: CASSSTDRDEQYF

V gene: TRBV5-4
J gene: TRBJ2-7
CDR3 protein: CASSRDRDINYEQYF

V gene: TRBV7-2
J gene: TRBJ1-1
CDR3 protein: CASSLRQGGLTEAFF

V gene: TRBV5-6
J gene: TRBJ2-7
CDR3 protein: CASSLVLSSGLSYEQYF

V gene: TRBV6-5
J gene: TRBJ1-6
CDR3 protein: CASSSTGENSPLHF

V gene: TRBV7-2
J gene: TRBJ2-7
CDR3 protein: CASSRTGGPSYEQYF

V gene: TRBV15
J gene: TRBJ2-5
CDR3 protein: CATSRGRGQGAPGETQYF

V gene: TRBV19
J gene: TRBJ1-1
CDR3 protein: CASIRWGEANTEAFF

V gene: TRBV5-6
J gene: TRBJ1-2
CDR3 protein: CASSLGTDYGYTF

V gene: TRBV9
J gene: TRBJ1-5
CDR3 protein: CASSLGTHQPQHF

V gene: TRBV5-1
J gene: TRBJ2-3
CDR3 protein: CASSLGGQVSDTQYF

V gene: TRBV18
J gene: TRBJ2-2
CDR3 protein: CASSPGHYTGELFF

V gene: TRBV2
J gene: TRBJ1-5
CDR3 protein: CASSDQGASQPQHF